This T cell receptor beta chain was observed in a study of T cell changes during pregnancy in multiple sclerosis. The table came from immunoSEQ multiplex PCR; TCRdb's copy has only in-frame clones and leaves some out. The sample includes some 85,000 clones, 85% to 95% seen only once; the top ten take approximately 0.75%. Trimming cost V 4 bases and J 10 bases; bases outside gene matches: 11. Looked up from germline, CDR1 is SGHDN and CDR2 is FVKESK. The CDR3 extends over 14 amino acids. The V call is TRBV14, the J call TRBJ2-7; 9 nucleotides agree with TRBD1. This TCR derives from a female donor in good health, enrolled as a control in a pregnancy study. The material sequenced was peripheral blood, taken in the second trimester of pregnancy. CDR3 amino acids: CASSPGTGRSGQYF. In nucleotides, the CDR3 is TGTGCCAGCAGCCCAGGGACAGGGCGATCGGGACAGTACTTC.